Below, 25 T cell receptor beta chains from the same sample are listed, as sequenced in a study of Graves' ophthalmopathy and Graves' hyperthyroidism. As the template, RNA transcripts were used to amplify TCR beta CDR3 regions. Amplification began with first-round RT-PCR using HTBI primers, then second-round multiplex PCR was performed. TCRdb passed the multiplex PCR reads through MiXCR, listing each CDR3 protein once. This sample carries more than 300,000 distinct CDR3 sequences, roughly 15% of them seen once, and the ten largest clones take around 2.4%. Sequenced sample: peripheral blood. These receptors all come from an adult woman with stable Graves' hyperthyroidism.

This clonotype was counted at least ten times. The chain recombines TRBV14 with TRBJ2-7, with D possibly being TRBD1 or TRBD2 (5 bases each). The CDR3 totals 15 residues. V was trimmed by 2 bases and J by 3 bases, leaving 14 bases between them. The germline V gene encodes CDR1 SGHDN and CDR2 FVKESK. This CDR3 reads CASSQPSSGSYEQYF. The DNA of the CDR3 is TGTGCCAGCAGCCAACCTTCGTCAGGGAGCTACGAGCAGTACTTC. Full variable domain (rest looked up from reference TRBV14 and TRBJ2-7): EAGVTQFPSHSVIEKGQTVTLRCDPISGHDNLYWYRRVMGKEIKFLLHFVKESKQDESGMPNNRFLAERTGGTYSTLKVQPAELEDSGVYFCASSQPSSGSYEQYFGPGTRLTVT.

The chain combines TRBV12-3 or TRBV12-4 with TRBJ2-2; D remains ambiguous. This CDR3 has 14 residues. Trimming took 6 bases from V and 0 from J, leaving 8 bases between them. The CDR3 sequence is CASSRRSNTGELFF. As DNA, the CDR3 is TGTGCCAGCAGCCGGCGGTCGAACACCGGGGAGCTGTTTTTT.

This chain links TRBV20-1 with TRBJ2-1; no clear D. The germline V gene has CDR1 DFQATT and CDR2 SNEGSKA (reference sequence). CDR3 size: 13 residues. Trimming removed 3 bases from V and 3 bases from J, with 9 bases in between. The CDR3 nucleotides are TGCAGTGCTAGCCCGACTCGCTACAATGAGCAGTTCTTC. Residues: CSASPTRYNEQFF.

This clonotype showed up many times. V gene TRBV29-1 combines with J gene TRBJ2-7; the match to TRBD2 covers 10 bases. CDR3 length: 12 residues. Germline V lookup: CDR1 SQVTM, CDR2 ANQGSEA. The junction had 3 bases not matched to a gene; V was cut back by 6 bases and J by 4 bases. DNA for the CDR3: TGCAGCGTCGGGACTAGCGTTTACGAGCAGTACTTC. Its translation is CSVGTSVYEQYF.

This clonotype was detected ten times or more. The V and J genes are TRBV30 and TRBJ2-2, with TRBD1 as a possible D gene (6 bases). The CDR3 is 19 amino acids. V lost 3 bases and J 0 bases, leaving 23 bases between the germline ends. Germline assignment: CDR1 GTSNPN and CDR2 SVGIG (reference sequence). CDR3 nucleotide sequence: TGTGCCTGGAGCGTACTGGGGTTGTTGGCAGGGGCGAACACCGGGGAGCTGTTTTTT. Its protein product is CAWSVLGLLAGANTGELFF.

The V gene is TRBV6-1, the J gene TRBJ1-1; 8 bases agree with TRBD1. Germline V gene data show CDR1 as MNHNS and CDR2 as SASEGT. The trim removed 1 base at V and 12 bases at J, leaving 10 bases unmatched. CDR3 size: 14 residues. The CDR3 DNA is TGTGCCAGCAGTGAAGGGACAGGGAAGCGGGTGACTTTCTTT. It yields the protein CASSEGTGKRVTFF.

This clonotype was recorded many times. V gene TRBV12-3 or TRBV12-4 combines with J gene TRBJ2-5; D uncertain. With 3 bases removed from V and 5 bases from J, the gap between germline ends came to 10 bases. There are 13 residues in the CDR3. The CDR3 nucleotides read TGTGCCAGCAGTTTTACGTCTGCGGAGACCCAGTACTTC. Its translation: CASSFTSAETQYF.

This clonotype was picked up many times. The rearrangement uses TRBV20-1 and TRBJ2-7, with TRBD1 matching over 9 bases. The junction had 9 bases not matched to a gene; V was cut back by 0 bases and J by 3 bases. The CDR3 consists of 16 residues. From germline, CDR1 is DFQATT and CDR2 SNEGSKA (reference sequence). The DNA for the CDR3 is TGCAGTGCTAGAGATCAACAGGGGGCGGATTTCTACGAGCAGTACTTC. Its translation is CSARDQQGADFYEQYF.

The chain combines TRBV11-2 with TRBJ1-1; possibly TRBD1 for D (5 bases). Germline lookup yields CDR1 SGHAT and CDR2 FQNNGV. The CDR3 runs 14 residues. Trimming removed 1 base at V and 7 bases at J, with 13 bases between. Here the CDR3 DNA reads TGTGCCAGCAGCTTAGCGGGGCCGGAGGTTGAAGCTTTCTTT. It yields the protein CASSLAGPEVEAFF.

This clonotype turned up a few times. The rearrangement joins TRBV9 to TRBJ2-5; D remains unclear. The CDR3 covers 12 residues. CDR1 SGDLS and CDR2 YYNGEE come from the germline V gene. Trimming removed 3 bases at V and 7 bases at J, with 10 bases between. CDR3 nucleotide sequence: TGTGCCAGCAGCGGACCAAGCGCGACCCAGTACTTC. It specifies CASSGPSATQYF.

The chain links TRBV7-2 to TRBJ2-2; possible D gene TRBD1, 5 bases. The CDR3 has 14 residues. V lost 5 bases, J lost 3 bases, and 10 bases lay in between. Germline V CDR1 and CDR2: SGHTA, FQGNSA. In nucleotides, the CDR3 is TGTGCCAGCAGCCCAGGGCGGTACACCGGGGAGCTGTTTTTT. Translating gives CASSPGRYTGELFF.

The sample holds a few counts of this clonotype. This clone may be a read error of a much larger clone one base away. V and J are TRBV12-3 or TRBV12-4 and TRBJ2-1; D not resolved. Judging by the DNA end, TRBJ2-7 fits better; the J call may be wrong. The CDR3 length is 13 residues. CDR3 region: CASTEVGLNEQYF. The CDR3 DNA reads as TGTGCCAGCACCGAGGTTGGGCTCAATGAGCAGTACTTC.

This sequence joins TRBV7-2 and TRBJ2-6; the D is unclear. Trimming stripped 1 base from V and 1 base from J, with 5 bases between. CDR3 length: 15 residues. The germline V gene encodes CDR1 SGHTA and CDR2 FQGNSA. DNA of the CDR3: TGTGCCAGCAGCTTAGGCCCGTCTGGGGCCAACGTCCTGACTTTC. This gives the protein CASSLGPSGANVLTF.

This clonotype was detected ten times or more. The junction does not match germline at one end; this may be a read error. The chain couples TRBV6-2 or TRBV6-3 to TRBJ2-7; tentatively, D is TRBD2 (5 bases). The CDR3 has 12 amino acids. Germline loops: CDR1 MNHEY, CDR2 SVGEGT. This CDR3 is CASSYSTARVNF. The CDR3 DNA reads TGTGCCAGCAGTTACTCGACCGCGCGGGTTAACTTC.

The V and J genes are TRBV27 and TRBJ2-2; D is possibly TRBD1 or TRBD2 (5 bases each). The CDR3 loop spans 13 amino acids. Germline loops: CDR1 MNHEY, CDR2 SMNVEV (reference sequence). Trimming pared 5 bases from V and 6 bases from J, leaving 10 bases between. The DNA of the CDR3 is TGTGCCAGCAGTCTCCGGGGCGCCGGGGAGCTGTTTTTT. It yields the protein CASSLRGAGELFF.

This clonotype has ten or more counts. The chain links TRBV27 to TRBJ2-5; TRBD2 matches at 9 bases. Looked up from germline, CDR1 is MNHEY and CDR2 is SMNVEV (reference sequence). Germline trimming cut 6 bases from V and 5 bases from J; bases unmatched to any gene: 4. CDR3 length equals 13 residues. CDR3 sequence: CASRTSGGETQYF. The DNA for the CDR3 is TGTGCCAGCAGAACCAGCGGGGGGGAGACCCAGTACTTC.

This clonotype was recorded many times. The CDR3 DNA reads TGTGCCAGCAGTTTTTCTCCAAATCGTGGAAACACCATATATTTT. Translation gives CASSFSPNRGNTIYF. The chain uses TRBV12-3 or TRBV12-4 and TRBJ1-3; D unclear. V was pared by 3 bases and J by 3 bases, with 12 bases between. The CDR3 sequence is 15 residues long.

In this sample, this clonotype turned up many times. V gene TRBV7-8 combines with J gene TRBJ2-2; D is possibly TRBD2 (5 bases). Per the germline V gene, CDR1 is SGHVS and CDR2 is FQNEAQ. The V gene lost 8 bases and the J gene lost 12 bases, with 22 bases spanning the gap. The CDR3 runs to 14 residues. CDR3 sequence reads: CASGSLDPPGKLFF. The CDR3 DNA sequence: TGTGCCAGCGGGAGTCTAGACCCACCGGGGAAGCTGTTTTTT.

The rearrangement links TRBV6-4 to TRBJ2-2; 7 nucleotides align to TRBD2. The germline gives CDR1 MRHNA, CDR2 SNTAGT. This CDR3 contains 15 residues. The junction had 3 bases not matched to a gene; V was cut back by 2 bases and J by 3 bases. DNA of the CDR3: TGTGCCAGCAGTGACGCCGCGGGGGACACCGGGGAGCTGTTTTTT. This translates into CASSDAAGDTGELFF.

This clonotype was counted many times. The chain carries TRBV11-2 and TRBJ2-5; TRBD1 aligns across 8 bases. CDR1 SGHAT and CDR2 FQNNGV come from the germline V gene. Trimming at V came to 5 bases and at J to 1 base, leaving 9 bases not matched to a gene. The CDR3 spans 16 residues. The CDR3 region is CASSQNRDRSQETQYF. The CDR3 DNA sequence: TGTGCCAGCAGCCAAAACCGGGACAGGAGCCAAGAGACCCAGTACTTC.

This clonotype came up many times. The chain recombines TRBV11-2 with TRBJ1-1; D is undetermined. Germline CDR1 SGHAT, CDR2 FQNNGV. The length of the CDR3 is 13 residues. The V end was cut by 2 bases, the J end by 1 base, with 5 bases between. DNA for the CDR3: TGTGCCAGCAGCTTACGTTGGAACACTGAAGCTTTCTTT. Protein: CASSLRWNTEAFF.

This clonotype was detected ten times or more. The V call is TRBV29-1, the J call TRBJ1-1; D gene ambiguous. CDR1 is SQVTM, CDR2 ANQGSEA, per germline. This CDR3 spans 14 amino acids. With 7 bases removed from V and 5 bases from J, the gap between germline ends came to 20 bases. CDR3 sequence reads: CSAGGGSPGTEAFF. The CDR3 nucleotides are TGCAGCGCTGGAGGTGGGAGCCCCGGGACTGAAGCTTTCTTT.

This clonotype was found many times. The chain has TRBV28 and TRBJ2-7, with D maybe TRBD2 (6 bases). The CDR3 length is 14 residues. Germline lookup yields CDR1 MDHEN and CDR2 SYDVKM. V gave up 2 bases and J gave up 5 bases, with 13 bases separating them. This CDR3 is CASSLGGTPNEQYF. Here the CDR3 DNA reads TGTGCCAGCAGTTTAGGGGGGACTCCCAACGAGCAGTACTTC. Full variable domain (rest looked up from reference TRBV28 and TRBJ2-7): DVKVTQSSRYLVKRTGEKVFLECVQDMDHENMFWYRQDPGLGLRLIYFSYDVKMKEKGDIPEGYSVSREKKERFSLILESASTNQTSMYLCASSLGGTPNEQYFGPGTRLTVT.

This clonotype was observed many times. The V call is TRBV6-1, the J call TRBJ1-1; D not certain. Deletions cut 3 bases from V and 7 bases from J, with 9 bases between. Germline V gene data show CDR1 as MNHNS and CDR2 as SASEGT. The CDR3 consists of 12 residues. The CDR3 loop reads CASSEASIEAFF. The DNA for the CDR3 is TGTGCCAGCAGTGAGGCCTCTATTGAAGCTTTCTTT.

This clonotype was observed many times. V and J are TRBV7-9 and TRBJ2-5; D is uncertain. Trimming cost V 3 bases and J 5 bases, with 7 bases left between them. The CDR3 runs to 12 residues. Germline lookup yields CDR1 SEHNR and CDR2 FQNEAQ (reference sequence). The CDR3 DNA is TGTGCCAGCAGCTTCTTCCCGGAGACCCAGTACTTC. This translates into CASSFFPETQYF.